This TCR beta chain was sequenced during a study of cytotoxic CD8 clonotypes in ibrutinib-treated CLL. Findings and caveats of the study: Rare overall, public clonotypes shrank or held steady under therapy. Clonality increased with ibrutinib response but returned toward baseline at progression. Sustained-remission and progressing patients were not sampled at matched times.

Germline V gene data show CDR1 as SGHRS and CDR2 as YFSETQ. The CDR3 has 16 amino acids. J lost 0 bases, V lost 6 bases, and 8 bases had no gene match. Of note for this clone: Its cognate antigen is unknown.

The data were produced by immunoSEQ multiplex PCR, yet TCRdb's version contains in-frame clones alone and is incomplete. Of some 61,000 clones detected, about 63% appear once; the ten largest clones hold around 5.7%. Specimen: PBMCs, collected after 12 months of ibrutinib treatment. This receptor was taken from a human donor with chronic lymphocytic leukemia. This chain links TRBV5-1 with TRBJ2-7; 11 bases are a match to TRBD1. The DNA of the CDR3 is TGCGCCAGCACTTACCGGGACAGGGGGAGCTCCTACGAGCAGTACTTC. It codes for CASTYRDRGSSYEQYF.